The present entry profiles one T cell receptor (beta chain) with its context. In the authors' methods: How many nucleated cells were present was estimated from reference gene primer amplification. The table came from immunoSEQ multiplex PCR; TCRdb's copy has only in-frame clones and leaves some out. From that table come the V and J calls and clone size; the DNA was used to work out D and trimming. The sample lists some 260,000 clones, over 70% seen once, with roughly 10% in the top ten. Between the trimmed V and J ends, which lost 5 bases and 1 base, there was a span of 12 bases. Germline V gene data show CDR1 as MNHEY and CDR2 as SVGAGI. The CDR3 consists of 15 residues. Seattle patient enrollment occurred during active infection, with longitudinal follow-up thereafter. This sample is drawn from a study of blood T cell repertoires in COVID-19.

This chain uses TRBV6-5 with TRBJ1-5; a possible D gene is TRBD1 (6 bases). The receptor was isolated from a woman in her 70s with COVID-19, enrolled during active disease. Source material: peripheral blood. This CDR3 is CASSHQGTSNQPQHF. The DNA of the CDR3 is TGTGCCAGCAGTCACCAGGGGACGAGCAATCAGCCCCAGCATTTT.